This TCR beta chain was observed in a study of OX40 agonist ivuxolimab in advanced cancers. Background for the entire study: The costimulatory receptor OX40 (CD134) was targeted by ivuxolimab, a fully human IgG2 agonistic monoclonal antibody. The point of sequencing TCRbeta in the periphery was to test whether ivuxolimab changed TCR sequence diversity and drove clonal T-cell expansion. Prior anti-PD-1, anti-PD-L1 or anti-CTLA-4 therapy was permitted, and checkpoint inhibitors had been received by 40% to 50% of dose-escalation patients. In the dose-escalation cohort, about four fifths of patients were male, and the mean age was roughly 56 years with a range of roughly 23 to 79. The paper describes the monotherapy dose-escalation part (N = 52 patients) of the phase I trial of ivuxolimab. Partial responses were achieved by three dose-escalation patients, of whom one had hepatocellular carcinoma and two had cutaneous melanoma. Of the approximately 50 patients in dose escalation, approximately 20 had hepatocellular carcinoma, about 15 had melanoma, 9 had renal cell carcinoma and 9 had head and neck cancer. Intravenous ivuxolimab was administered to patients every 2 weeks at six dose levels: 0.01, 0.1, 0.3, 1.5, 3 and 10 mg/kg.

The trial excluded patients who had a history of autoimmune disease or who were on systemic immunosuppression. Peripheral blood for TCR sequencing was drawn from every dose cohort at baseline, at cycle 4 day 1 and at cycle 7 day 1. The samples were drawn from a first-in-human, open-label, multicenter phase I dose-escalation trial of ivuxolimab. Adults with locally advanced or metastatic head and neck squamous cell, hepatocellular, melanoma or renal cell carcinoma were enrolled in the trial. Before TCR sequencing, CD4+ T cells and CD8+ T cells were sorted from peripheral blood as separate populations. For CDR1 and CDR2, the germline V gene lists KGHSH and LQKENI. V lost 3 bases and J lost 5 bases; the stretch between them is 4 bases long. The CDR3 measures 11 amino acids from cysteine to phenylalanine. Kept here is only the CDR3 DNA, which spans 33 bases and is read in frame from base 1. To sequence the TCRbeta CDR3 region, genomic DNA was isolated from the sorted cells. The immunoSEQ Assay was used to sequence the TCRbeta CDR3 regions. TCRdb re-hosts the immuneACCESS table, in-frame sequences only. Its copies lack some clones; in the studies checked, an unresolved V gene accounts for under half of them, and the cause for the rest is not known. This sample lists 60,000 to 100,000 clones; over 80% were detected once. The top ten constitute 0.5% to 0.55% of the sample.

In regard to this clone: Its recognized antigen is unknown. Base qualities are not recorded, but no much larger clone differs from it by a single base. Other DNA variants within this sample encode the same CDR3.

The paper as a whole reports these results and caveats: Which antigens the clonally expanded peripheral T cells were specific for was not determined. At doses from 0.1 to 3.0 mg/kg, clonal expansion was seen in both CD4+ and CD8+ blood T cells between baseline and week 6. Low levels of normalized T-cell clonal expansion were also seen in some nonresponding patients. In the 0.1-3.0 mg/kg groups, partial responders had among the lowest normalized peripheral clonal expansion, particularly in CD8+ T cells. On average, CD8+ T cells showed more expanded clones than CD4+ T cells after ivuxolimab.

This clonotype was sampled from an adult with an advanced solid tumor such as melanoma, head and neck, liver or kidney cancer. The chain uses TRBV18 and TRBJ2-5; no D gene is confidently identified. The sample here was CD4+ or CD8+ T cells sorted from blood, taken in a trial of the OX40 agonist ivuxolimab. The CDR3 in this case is CASSPRETQYF. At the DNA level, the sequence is TGTGCCAGCTCACCGCGGGAGACCCAGTACTTC.